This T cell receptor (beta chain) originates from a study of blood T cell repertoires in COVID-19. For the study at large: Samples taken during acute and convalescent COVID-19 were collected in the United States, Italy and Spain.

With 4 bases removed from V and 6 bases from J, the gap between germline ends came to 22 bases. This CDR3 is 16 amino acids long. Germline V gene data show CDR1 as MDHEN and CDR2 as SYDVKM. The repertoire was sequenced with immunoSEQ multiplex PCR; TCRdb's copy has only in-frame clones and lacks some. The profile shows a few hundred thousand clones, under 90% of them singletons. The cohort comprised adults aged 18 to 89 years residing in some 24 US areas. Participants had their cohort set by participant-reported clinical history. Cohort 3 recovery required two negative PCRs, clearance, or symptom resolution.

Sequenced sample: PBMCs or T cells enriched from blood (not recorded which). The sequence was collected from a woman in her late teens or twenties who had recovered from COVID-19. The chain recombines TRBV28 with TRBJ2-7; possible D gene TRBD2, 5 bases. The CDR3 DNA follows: TGTGCCAGCAGTTCCCCAGTGGTACGGGTGAGCGGCGAGCAGTACTTC. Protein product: CASSSPVVRVSGEQYF.